The source of this TCR beta chain is a study of T-cell memory formation after mild COVID-19 (dated by TCRdb to 2020 to 2023). The study in broad terms: TCR sequence clusters from the two donors were found to be largely donor specific. Longitudinal TCRalpha and TCRbeta repertoire sequencing tracked T-cell clones expanding and contracting after mild COVID-19 in a couple of donors. The cohort was made up of two young adult volunteers, one female and one male, who were previously healthy. Overall study results and their limits: Clones contracting from day 15 to 85 had balanced CD4/CD8 phenotypes, while a second wave expanding from day 15 to 37 was biased towards CD4+. The detection of some responding clones in pre-infection memory suggests that pre-existing cross-reactive memory T cells joined the SARS-CoV-2 response. Contracting CD4+ clones appeared mostly in the CM and EM memory subsets, whereas CD8+ clones were enriched in EMRA. The study included only a couple of mild cases, and larger cohorts that include severe cases with pre-infection samples were judged to be necessary. Whether the second-wave clones peaking on day 37 were SARS-CoV-2 specific was not confirmed.

V is reduced by 4 bases and J by 1 base, leaving a spacing of 14 bases between them. Per the germline V gene (reference sequence), DFQATT is the CDR1 and SNEGSKA is the CDR2. The CDR3 sequence holds 15 residues, the cysteine and phenylalanine included. Only the CDR3 part of the read is kept: 45 bases, read in frame from the first base. The listed sequencing device is Illumina NovaSeq 6000. TCRalpha and TCRbeta cDNA libraries were built by 5'RACE with constant-segment primers, adding sample barcodes and unique molecular identifiers. Trizol reagent was used to extract RNA from every sample. Amplification of the libraries took two PCR steps, and the second step added a second sample barcode plus Illumina TruSeq adapters. Sequencing of libraries was performed on an Illumina NovaSeq with 2 x 150 bp paired-end reads. The paper's processing steps were these. The reads were demultiplexed and collapsed into UMI-guided consensus sequences using migec v1.2.7. Using mixcr v2.1.11, UMI consensuses were aligned to TRA and TRB V and J templates and then assembled into clonotypes. Clonotypes were classified as expanded or contracted when called significant by both edgeR and NoisET, with noise models trained on biological replicates. edgeR calls used a false discovery rate-adjusted p below 0.01 and a log2 fold-change threshold of 1. As an exploratory analysis of dynamics, max-normalized trajectories of the 1000 most abundant clonotypes were examined by PCA with hierarchical clustering. Separately sequenced CD4+ and CD8+ repertoires were used to assign the CD4 or CD8 phenotype of responding clones. TCRdb handled the public reads itself, with Q25 trimming in fastp and clone calling in MiXCR, and kept productive beta chains. Every entry covers one CDR3 protein and lists the most common genes and DNA from its rows. The V and J calls were not made by the authors but by TCRdb's processing. The sample records fewer than 600,000 distinct CDR3 sequences, 20% to 25% of which are singletons. The top ten constitute 7% to 9% of the sample.

Comment on this clonotype: Its specific antigen is unknown. No qualities accompany the bases; no much larger clone lies one base away.

Ficoll-Paque density gradient centrifugation was the method used to isolate PBMCs. The material sequenced was PBMCs or a T cell subset sorted from them (not recorded which). Recombination joined TRBV20-1 with TRBJ2-1; the D element might be TRBD1 or TRBD2, as each aligns at 5 bases. The receptor was derived from an adult woman who had mild COVID-19 (a few samples of this study predate the infection). The sample titles of this study are shuffled in the database, so cell type and time point are left out; the donor was told from shared clones. The encoded CDR3 is CSATVPGRSYNEQFF. DNA sequence: TGCAGTGCTACGGTACCGGGACGGTCCTACAATGAGCAGTTCTTC.